The clone carrying this T cell receptor beta chain was seen a few times. Its specificity is not known. Molecular barcoded adaptors covering alpha/delta and beta/gamma chains were used on about 390 ng RNA. TCRdb reprocessed the reads via MiXCR and lists one record per CDR3 protein. The sample carries 35,000 to 50,000 distinct CDR3 sequences, 13% to 15% recorded once. This entry is derived from a study of read filtering for tumor transcriptome and immune sequencing. At the level of the study: The cohort had over 16 men and approximately 14 women aged roughly 45 to 90, mean roughly 66 years. Per sample, TCR-region reads ranged about 4 to 11 million by IR-seq, about 75 to 1,300 by RNA-seq.

The CDR3 spans 13 residues. The V gene lost 3 bases and the J gene lost 1 base, with 6 bases spanning the gap. The V gene's germline CDR1 is MDHEN and CDR2 SYDVKM. Notes on the study in general: RNA-seq captured clonotypes less deeply and reliably than IR-seq. The sorted CD138-negative fraction was a mixed bone marrow immune population, not purified T cells.

This sequence originates from a donor over 35 with multiple myeloma. Sequenced sample: a population of CD138-negative cells sorted from bone marrow. The chain is built from TRBV28 and TRBJ1-1; unclear D gene. The CDR3 is CASSFVGNTEAFF. The CDR3 coding sequence is TGTGCCAGCAGTTTCGTGGGGAACACTGAAGCTTTCTTT.